Described below is a single TCR beta chain sequence and its context. No antigen is known for it. The study ran its PCR with 60 Vbeta and 13 Jbeta primers. Profiling relied on immunoSEQ multiplex PCR, and the TCRdb table lists in-frame clones only, not all of them. The table has about 140,000 clones, roughly four fifths seen once. This sample is part of a study of cytomegalovirus exposure and HLA in healthy donors. Study-wide findings and caveats: Certain sequence variants were highly shared and formed a cluster, and this cluster was likely a sequencing artifact. According to an earlier analysis, most TCR beta V segments yielded productive rearrangements about 90% or about 30% of the time.

The V gene's germline CDR1 is LNHNV and CDR2 YYDKDF (reference sequence). CDR3 length equals 14 residues. Trimming pared 0 bases from V and 8 bases from J, leaving 10 bases between. This sequence was found in a man aged 35-49 years in good health and CMV-seropositive. Sequenced input: PBMCs. V usage is TRBV15 and J usage is TRBJ1-4; D uncertain. The CDR3: CATSRDGVREKLFF. Here the CDR3 DNA reads TGTGCCACCAGCAGAGATGGTGTGAGAGAAAAACTGTTTTTT.